Listed below are T cell receptor beta chains from one sample, sequenced in a study of CD8+CD57+ T cells in acquired aplastic anemia. One entry per CDR3 protein, called by TCRdb with MiXCR from the reads. The sample includes hundreds of thousands of distinct CDR3 sequences, around 68% of them seen just once. The sequenced sample consisted of sorted CD4+, CD8+, or CD8+CD57+ T cells (not recorded which) from PBMCs. The origin of the receptors is a human donor in good health, serving as a control. CDR3s include the opening cysteine and the closing phenylalanine or tryptophan. A D gene is named only where the DNA matches it firmly. Not all rows give a size; the values are once, few, many and, for expanded clones, a class.

DNA | CDR3 | J | D | size | V
TGTGCCAGCAGCCTGCGCCCACGGGGCGACAATGGCTACACCTTC | CASSLRPRGDNGYTF | TRBJ1-2 | - | - | TRBV7-8
TGCAGTGCAGAAGGTGGCCGGGTTCACAATGAGCAGTTCTTC | CSAEGGRVHNEQFF | TRBJ2-1 | - | - | TRBV20-1
TGTGCCACCAGCAGAGATCTTAGGACACCTTTGAAAAACACAGATACGCAGTATTTT | CATSRDLRTPLKNTDTQYF | TRBJ2-3 | - | few | TRBV15
TGTGCCAGCAGCTTCAACATTGGGACATCAACCTATGGCTACACCTTC | CASSFNIGTSTYGYTF | TRBJ1-2 | - | - | TRBV7-2
TGTGCCAGCAGCATCGTTGGCGGGGGGGACTCCTACAATTTCTTT | CASSIVGGGDSYNFF | TRBJ1-1 | - | once | TRBV7-3
TGTGCCAGCAGCTTGGGGACTTGGTGGTTCCAGCATTTT | CASSLGTWWFQHF | TRBJ1-5 | - | - | TRBV5-4
TGTGCCACCAATAGAGATGGGCTACAGGACTACCTCGGGTACTTC | CATNRDGLQDYLGYF | TRBJ2-7 | - | - | TRBV7-3
TGTGCCAGCAGCTTAGCCCCGGGGGGCGGTCAGACTTTCTATGGCTACACCTTC | CASSLAPGGGQTFYGYTF | TRBJ1-2 | - | - | TRBV7-2
TGCAGTGCTAGAGATGGGTCTAAGGCCGATGGCTACACCTTC | CSARDGSKADGYTF | TRBJ1-2 | - | - | TRBV20-1
TGCAGTGCTAGAGAAGGGGGGGCTATAACTTCCAATGAGCAGTTCTTC | CSAREGGAITSNEQFF | TRBJ2-1 | - | many | TRBV20-1
TGTGCCAGTAGTATAACCGGGGGGCTGTTTTTT | CASSITGGLFF | TRBJ2-2 | - | - | TRBV19
TGCAGCCCCGGGGGGGAAGGGAAGACCCAGTACTTC | CSPGGEGKTQYF | TRBJ2-5 | TRBD2 | few | TRBV20-1
TGCAGTGCCACGGACAGATTCGAAGCCTTCTTT | CSATDRFEAFF | TRBJ1-1 | - | - | TRBV20-1
TGTGCCAGCAGCTTAGTTCCTTACGAGCAGTACTTC | CASSLVPYEQYF | TRBJ2-7 | - | few | TRBV7-2
TGTGCCAGCAGCAGACAGGACGAGCAGTACTTC | CASSRQDEQYF | TRBJ2-7 | - | - | TRBV6-5
TGTGCCAGCAGCTTATATGGGGCTAGGACCGGGGAGCTCACCTTC | CASSLYGARTGELTF | TRBJ1-2 | - | - | TRBV7-2
TGTGCCAGCAGCCTAGCCCGGAACTCTGGAAACACCATAACGCAGTATTTT | CASSLARNSGNTITQYF | TRBJ2-3 | - | - | TRBV7-9
TGTGCCAGCAGAGTCCCGTTAGACAAGGTTCCCTACGAGCAGTACTTC | CASRVPLDKVPYEQYF | TRBJ2-7 | - | - | TRBV7-9
TGTGCCACCAGGGGATTCGGCGCAGATACGCAGTATTTT | CATRGFGADTQYF | TRBJ2-3 | - | - | TRBV15
TGTGCCAGCAGCTTAGCTTTCCTAGCGGGGGTCGGAGTGGCAGATACGCAGTATTTT | CASSLAFLAGVGVADTQYF | TRBJ2-3 | TRBD2 | many | TRBV13
TGTGCCAGCATGCTAGAGAAGATAAATGAAAAACTGTTTTTT | CASMLEKINEKLFF | TRBJ1-4 | - | many | TRBV2
TGTGCCAGCAGCTTGAAAGGGGGGGGCGCGCCAACCGGGGACGCCGGGGAGCTGTTTTTT | CASSLKGGGAPTGDAGELFF | TRBJ2-2 | - | - | TRBV5-4
TGCGCCAGCAGTGATTGGACAGCAAGCACAGATACGCAGTATTTT | CASSDWTASTDTQYF | TRBJ2-3 | - | - | TRBV4-3
TGTGCCAGCAGTGGCGGTTTTCCTCAGTACTTC | CASSGGFPQYF | TRBJ2-4 | - | - | TRBV19
TGTGCCAGCAGCTTACCCGTGGGACATGGCTACACCTTC | CASSLPVGHGYTF | TRBJ1-2 | - | - | TRBV11-3
TGCAGCGTTGAAGATCTCGACAGGGGGAGCACTGAAGCTTTCTTT | CSVEDLDRGSTEAFF | TRBJ1-1 | TRBD1 | few | TRBV29-1
TGTGCCAGCAACGAACAACAAGAGACCCAGTACTTC | CASNEQQETQYF | TRBJ2-5 | - | - | TRBV12-3/TRBV12-4
TGCGCCAGCAGCCCCGGGCCACAGAAACCCCTCCACTTT | CASSPGPQKPLHF | TRBJ1-6 | - | - | TRBV5-1
TGTGCCAGCAGCGTTGCCGGGACAGGGCTCGATGAGCAGTTCTTC | CASSVAGTGLDEQFF | TRBJ2-1 | TRBD1 | - | TRBV9
TGTGCCAGCAGCTTAATTAGGGGTCCCCCCCATTTT | CASSLIRGPPHF | TRBJ1-5 | - | - | TRBV7-3
TGTGCCAGCAGCCCCAGGACGTGGTCGCCCCTCCACTTT | CASSPRTWSPLHF | TRBJ1-6 | - | - | TRBV7-9
TGCGCCAGCAGCTTAGGCGGCCCTCCTAGCACAGATACACGGTATTTT | CASSLGGPPSTDTRYF | TRBJ2-3 | - | - | TRBV7-2
TGTGCCAGCAGCGTCGCGCGAGGCTACACCTTC | CASSVARGYTF | TRBJ1-2 | - | many | TRBV5-8
TGCAGTGCTACCCGACTAGCGGGGGTCTGGAGCTACGAGCAGTACTTC | CSATRLAGVWSYEQYF | TRBJ2-7 | TRBD2 | - | TRBV20-1
TGTGCCAGCAGTTACGCCGGGCCGGGTCAGCCCCAGCATTTT | CASSYAGPGQPQHF | TRBJ1-5 | - | many | TRBV6-5
TGTGCCAGCAGTGATGACAGCTACAATCAGCCCCAGCATTTT | CASSDDSYNQPQHF | TRBJ1-5 | - | few | TRBV2